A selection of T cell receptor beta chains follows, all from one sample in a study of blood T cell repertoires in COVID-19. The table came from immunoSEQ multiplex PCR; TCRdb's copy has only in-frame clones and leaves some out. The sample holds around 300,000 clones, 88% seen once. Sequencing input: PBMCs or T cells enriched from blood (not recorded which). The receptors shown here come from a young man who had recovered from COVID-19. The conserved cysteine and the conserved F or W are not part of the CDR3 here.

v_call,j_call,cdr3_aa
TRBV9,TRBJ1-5,ASSVGGVNQPQH
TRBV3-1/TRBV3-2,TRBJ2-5,ASSYSQGYQETQY
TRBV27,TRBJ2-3,ASSSNRGRTDTQY
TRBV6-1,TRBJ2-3,ASSELRQGAYGHVTQY
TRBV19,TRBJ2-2,ASSSRLAANTGELF
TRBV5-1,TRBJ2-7,ASSLVAGGSYEQY
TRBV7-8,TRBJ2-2,ASRSRTSRAGELF
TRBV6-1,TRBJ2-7,ASSEALPLRSPYEQY
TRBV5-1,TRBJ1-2,ASSLLTGGANYGYT
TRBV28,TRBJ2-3,ASSSEGVRDTQY
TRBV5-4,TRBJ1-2,ASSLAGTGAYGYT
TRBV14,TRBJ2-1,ASSQVGVYNEQF
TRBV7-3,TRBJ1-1,ASSLEVNTEAF
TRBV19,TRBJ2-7,DPHNGKPNRGGGGMYEQY
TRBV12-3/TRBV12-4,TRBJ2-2,ASRGDWGELF
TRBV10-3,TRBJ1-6,AISDPGTGSNSPLH
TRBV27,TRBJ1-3,ASSLGRGRGNTIY
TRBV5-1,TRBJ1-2,ASSLNGQGFYGYT
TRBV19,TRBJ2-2,ASRTRQGTTGELF
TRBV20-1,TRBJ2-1,SASLAGRDNEQF
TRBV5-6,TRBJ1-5,ASSSQWAAYQPQH
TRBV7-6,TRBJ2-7,ASSFDTAGGSYEQY
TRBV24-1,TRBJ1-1,ATSDEAEAF
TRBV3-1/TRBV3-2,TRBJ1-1,ASSSFSEGNTEAF
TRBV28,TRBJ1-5,AIVSRGSRPQH